This TCR beta chain was documented in a study of T cell responses to AZD1222 COVID-19 vaccine. Using immunoSEQ multiplex PCR, the repertoire was profiled, and TCRdb retains in-frame clones only, with some absent. This table holds 150,000 to 200,000 clones, 75% to 90% found once. The CDR3 sequence is 14 residues long. Trimming removed 5 bases at V and 1 base at J, with 11 bases between. The germline V gene encodes CDR1 GTSNPN and CDR2 SVGIG (reference sequence). This clone was counted once. The V and J genes are TRBV30 and TRBJ2-2; D is uncertain. The sample in question was peripheral blood, obtained on day 0 of MenACWY control vaccination. The source of this sequence is an adult in good health. The CDR3 DNA sequence: TGTGCCTGGGATGCGCGGTTGAACACCGGGGAGCTGTTTTTT. Its translation: CAWDARLNTGELFF.